Here is one T cell receptor beta chain with its context. TCRdb's copy holds only in-frame clones and misses some; the assay was immunoSEQ multiplex PCR. The sample yields about 31,000 clones, about 89% seen once. These data belong to a study of T cell changes during pregnancy in multiple sclerosis. The germline gives CDR1 MNHEY, CDR2 SMNVEV (reference sequence). CDR3 length: 13 amino acids. After removal of 9 bases from V and 6 bases from J, the junction contained 5 bases not matched to a gene. The rearrangement joins TRBV27 to TRBJ2-2; 9 bases agree with TRBD1. This receptor was taken from a female donor with multiple sclerosis, enrolled in a pregnancy study. Sequencing used CD8+ T cells from peripheral blood mononuclear cells, obtained in the second trimester of pregnancy. Here the CDR3 reads CASRTGVAGELFF. The DNA for the CDR3 is TGTGCCAGTCGGACAGGGGTCGCCGGGGAGCTGTTTTTT.